Below, 10 T cell receptor beta chains from the same sample are listed, as sequenced in a study of blood T cell repertoires in COVID-19. Repertoires were generated with immunoSEQ multiplex PCR, while TCRdb's copy carries only in-frame clones and drops some. This table has some 97,000 clones, approximately 90% appearing once. Material: peripheral blood. These receptor sequences come from a man between 60 and 75 years old with acute or convalescent COVID-19.

The chain recombines TRBV9 with TRBJ1-2; tentatively, D is TRBD1 (6 bases). CDR3 size: 19 residues. The germline gives CDR1 SGDLS, CDR2 YYNGEE. V was trimmed by 3 bases and J by 2 bases, leaving 26 bases between them. CDR3 DNA: TGTGCCAGCAGCGCCTCCCCTACCGGACAGCCTCGAATCAACTATGGCTACACCTTC. Its protein product is CASSASPTGQPRINYGYTF. Full variable domain (outside the CDR3, taken from reference TRBV9 and TRBJ1-2): DSGVTQTPKHLITATGQRVTLRCSPRSGDLSVYWYQQSLDQGLQFLIQYYNGEERAKGNILERFSAQQFPDLHSELNLSSLELGDSALYFCASSASPTGQPRINYGYTFGSGTRLTVV.

This chain links TRBV12-3 or TRBV12-4 with TRBJ1-1; D not resolved. V gave up 5 bases and J gave up 2 bases, with 9 bases separating them. The length of the CDR3 is 13 residues. CDR3 sequence (DNA): TGTGCCAGCAGTCCAAGACTAAACACTGAAGCTTTCTTT. Translated, it gives CASSPRLNTEAFF.

This chain connects TRBV30 to TRBJ2-7; TRBD2 matches 15 bases. In germline, CDR1 is GTSNPN, CDR2 SVGIG (reference sequence). The CDR3 is 14 residues long. With 5 bases clipped from V and 2 bases from J, the junction kept 1 base outside the gene matches. CDR3 in DNA: TGTGCCTGGGGACTAGCGGGAGGGCCCTACGAGCAGTACGTC. Protein sequence: CAWGLAGGPYEQYV.

In this sample, this clone turned up once. The V and J genes are TRBV5-4 and TRBJ2-2; D is possibly TRBD1 (5 bases). Germline CDR1 is SGHNT and CDR2 is YYREEE (reference sequence). The V end lost 0 bases, the J end lost 6 bases, and 9 bases lay between the germline ends. The CDR3 contains 14 residues. The CDR3 sequence: CASSLEWGPGELFF. The CDR3 DNA sequence: TGTGCCAGCAGCTTGGAATGGGGCCCCGGGGAGCTGTTTTTT.

The CDR3 region is CASSLQGTSGETNEQFF. CDR3 bases: TGTGCCAGCAGCTTACAGGGAACTAGCGGGGAAACCAATGAGCAGTTCTTC. This chain uses TRBV7-3 with TRBJ2-1; 10 nucleotides match TRBD2. The CDR3 runs 17 residues. V was clipped by 2 bases and J by 6 bases; unmatched bases: 10. Germline V CDR1 and CDR2: SGHTA, FQGTGA.

The CDR3 bases are TGTGCCAGCAGCGAATCCGGGACAGTGCTTAATGAGCAGTTCTTC. Protein product: CASSESGTVLNEQFF. This sequence joins TRBV9 and TRBJ2-1; 7 nucleotides agree with TRBD1. The CDR3 is 15 residues long. Per germline, CDR1 SGDLS and CDR2 YYNGEE. J gave up 7 bases and V 3 bases, and 10 bases lay outside the gene matches.

This chain connects TRBV28 to TRBJ2-2; tentative D call: TRBD2 (6 bases). The V end was cut by 6 bases, the J end by 6 bases, with 17 bases between. The germline CDR1 and CDR2 sequences are MDHEN and SYDVKM. The CDR3 is 15 amino acids. The chain's CDR3 is CASSPRRELAGELFF. The CDR3 DNA reads TGTGCCAGCAGCCCCCGGAGGGAGCTGGCCGGGGAGCTGTTTTTT.

This clone was detected only a few times. This sequence joins TRBV7-9 and TRBJ2-1; 11 bases line up with TRBD2. This CDR3 is 17 amino acids long. From germline, CDR1 is SEHNR and CDR2 FQNEAQ (reference sequence). With 1 base clipped from V and 9 bases from J, the junction kept 11 bases outside the gene matches. The CDR3 nucleotides read TGTGCCAGCAGCTTAGGGGTAGCGGGAGGGGTTGAGAGTGAGCAGTTCTTC. It encodes CASSLGVAGGVESEQFF. Full variable domain (rest looked up from reference TRBV7-9 and TRBJ2-1): DTGVSQNPRHKITKRGQNVTFRCDPISEHNRLYWYRQTLGQGPEFLTYFQNEAQLEKSRLLSDRFSAERPKGSFSTLEIQRTEQGDSAMYLCASSLGVAGGVESEQFFGPGTRLTVL.

The chain joins TRBV27 to TRBJ2-2; 12 bases fit TRBD1. The CDR3 spans 16 residues. The V segment lost 7 bases and the J segment 8 bases; nucleotides outside the gene matches: 11. The germline V gene encodes CDR1 MNHEY and CDR2 SMNVEV (reference sequence). This chain's CDR3 is CASTSWGTGGRGELFF. The CDR3, as DNA: TGTGCCAGCACCTCATGGGGGACAGGGGGCAGGGGGGAGCTGTTTTTT.

This chain uses TRBV10-1 with TRBJ2-3; maybe TRBD1 (7 bases). CDR1 and CDR2 from the germline V gene are WNHNN and SYGVQD (reference sequence). This CDR3 comprises 14 residues. With 4 bases removed from V and 6 bases from J, the gap between germline ends came to 14 bases. The CDR3 is CASSGRPGGDTQYF. Written as DNA, the CDR3 is TGCGCCAGCAGTGGAAGGCCAGGGGGGGATACGCAGTATTTT.